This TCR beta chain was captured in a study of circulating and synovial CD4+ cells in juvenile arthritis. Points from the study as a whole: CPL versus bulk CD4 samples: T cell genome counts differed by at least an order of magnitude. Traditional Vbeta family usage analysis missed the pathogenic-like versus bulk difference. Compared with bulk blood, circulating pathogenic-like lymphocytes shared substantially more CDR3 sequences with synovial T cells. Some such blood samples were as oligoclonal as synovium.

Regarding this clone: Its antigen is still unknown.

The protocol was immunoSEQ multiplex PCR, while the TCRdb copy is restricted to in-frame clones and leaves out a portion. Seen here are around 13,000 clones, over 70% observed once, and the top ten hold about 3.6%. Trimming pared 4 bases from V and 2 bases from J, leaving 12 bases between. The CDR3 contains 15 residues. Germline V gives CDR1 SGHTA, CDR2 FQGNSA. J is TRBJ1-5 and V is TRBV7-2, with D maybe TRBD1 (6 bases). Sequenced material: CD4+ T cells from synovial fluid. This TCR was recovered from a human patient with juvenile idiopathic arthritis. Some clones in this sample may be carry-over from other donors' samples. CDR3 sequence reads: CASSSQGSGNQPQHF. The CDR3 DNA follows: TGTGCCAGCAGCTCCCAGGGGAGTGGCAATCAGCCCCAGCATTTT.